Listed below are T cell receptor beta chains from one sample, sequenced in a study of T-cell memory formation after mild COVID-19. In TCRdb, the 5' RACE reads were re-called with MiXCR into one record per CDR3 protein. The table shows approximately 560,000 distinct CDR3 sequences, with about 18% occurring only once. The specimen was PBMCs or a T cell subset sorted from them (not recorded which). The receptors here all came from an adult woman who had mild COVID-19 (a few samples of this study predate the infection). Cell type and time point are not known. Each CDR3 is given with its conserved first and last residue. The D gene is left open where the match is weak. Only part of the rows carry a size: once, few, many, or a class if the clone is expanded.

TGTGCCAGCAGTTTCGCCAACTCGGATCGTTTACCCTACGAGCAGTACTTC CASSFANSDRLPYEQYF many TRBV6-5 NA TRBJ2-7
TGCGCCAGCAGCTTAGACGCATCCACCTACAATGAGCAGTTCTTC CASSLDASTYNEQFF many TRBV5-1 NA TRBJ2-1
TGTGCCACCAGTGACCCAACCGATCTACTAGCGGGGGGTAGCACAGATACGCAGTATTTT CATSDPTDLLAGGSTDTQYF once TRBV24-1 TRBD2 TRBJ2-3
TGCGCCAGCAAAGTCAGGTGGCGGGAGGAATCCGATGAGCAGTTCTTC CASKVRWREESDEQFF few TRBV23-1 TRBD2 TRBJ2-1
TGCGCCAGCAGCCAAGATCTGGCGGGAGGTCTTCCCTACGAGCAGTACTTC CASSQDLAGGLPYEQYF NA TRBV4-3 TRBD2 TRBJ2-7
TGTGCCAGCAGTGACAACACCGGGGAGCTGTTTTTT CASSDNTGELFF many TRBV25-1 NA TRBJ2-2
TGTGCCAGCAGCTTCATACGGAGCAATGAGCAGTTCTTC CASSFIRSNEQFF few TRBV7-9 NA TRBJ2-1
TGTGCCACCAGTGACCCCTTGACAGCTACCTACGAGCAGTACTTC CATSDPLTATYEQYF NA TRBV24-1 NA TRBJ2-7
TGTGCCAGCAGCTTAACCGACAGGGGATATTCACCCCTCCACTTT CASSLTDRGYSPLHF NA TRBV7-6 TRBD1 TRBJ1-6
TGTGCCAGTGGCGGGGGAAGCACAGATACGCAGTATTTT CASGGGSTDTQYF NA TRBV9 TRBD2 TRBJ2-3
TGTGCCAGCAGCCCCTCTCTGGACAGGGGACACGAGCAGTACTTC CASSPSLDRGHEQYF few TRBV3-1 TRBD1 TRBJ2-7
TGTGCCAGTTCCCATAGCGGTACCTACAATGAGCAGTTCTTC CASSHSGTYNEQFF few TRBV19 NA TRBJ2-1
TGTGCCAGCAGCTCAGATCCGGGACTAGCGCCAGATACGCAGTATTTT CASSSDPGLAPDTQYF many TRBV7-9 TRBD2 TRBJ2-3
TGTGCCAGCAGTTTCTGGACAGGGGGGAATGAGCAGTTCTTC CASSFWTGGNEQFF NA TRBV27 TRBD1 TRBJ2-1
TGTGCCAGCTCACCACGATTACCGGGACAGGGGGCCCATGAGCAGTTCTTC CASSPRLPGQGAHEQFF NA TRBV18 TRBD1 TRBJ2-1
TGTGCCAGCAGCTTACTGCAGGGCTACGAGCAGTACTTC CASSLLQGYEQYF few TRBV11-2 NA TRBJ2-7
TGTGCCAGCAGCTTAAATGCTGGCAGCCTCTACGAGCAGTACTTC CASSLNAGSLYEQYF few TRBV7-3 NA TRBJ2-7
TGTGCCAGCAACCCGGGACAGGGATCGAATGAGCAGTTCTTC CASNPGQGSNEQFF NA TRBV12-3/TRBV12-4 TRBD1 TRBJ2-1
TGTGCCAGCAGCTTACCGGGGCTAACAGATACGCAGTATTTT CASSLPGLTDTQYF NA TRBV13 NA TRBJ2-3
TGTGCCCGTGGAGGGGGGCTAAGCTACGAGCAGTACTTC CARGGGLSYEQYF NA TRBV30 NA TRBJ2-7
TGCAGCCCCCGGGACAGGGTCAATGGCTACACCTTC CSPRDRVNGYTF few TRBV29-1 TRBD1 TRBJ1-2
TGTGCCAGCAGCTTAGAGCTAGCGGAGTACAATGAGCAGTTCTTC CASSLELAEYNEQFF NA TRBV7-2 TRBD2 TRBJ2-1
TGTGCCAGCAGCTTAGAGGCAGAGCAAAGACTACCTTATAGCAATCAGCCCCAGCATTTT CASSLEAEQRLPYSNQPQHF NA TRBV11-3 NA TRBJ1-5
TGTGCCACCAGTGATTTCCGGGCGGACACCGGGGAGCTGTTTTTT CATSDFRADTGELFF NA TRBV24-1 NA TRBJ2-2
TGTGCCAGCAGTCCGCTGGCTAGCGGGAGGGGCGGGGAGCTGTTTTTT CASSPLASGRGGELFF NA TRBV12-3/TRBV12-4 TRBD2 TRBJ2-2
TGTGCCAGCAGTTCCGGGCCCTTCCTGGGCTACACCTTC CASSSGPFLGYTF many TRBV6-5 NA TRBJ1-2
TGTGCCACCAGCTTGACGACAGGATCTAATGAAAAACTGTTTTTT CATSLTTGSNEKLFF NA TRBV15 NA TRBJ1-4
TGTGCCAGCAGCGTAATTCCAGATACGCAGTATTTT CASSVIPDTQYF many TRBV5-6 NA TRBJ2-3
TGCAGTGCTAGCTCTCTTCTAAGCACAGATACGCAGTATTTT CSASSLLSTDTQYF few TRBV20-1 NA TRBJ2-3
TGTGCCAGCAGCTTTGGTAACGCCGGGGAGCTGTTTTTT CASSFGNAGELFF NA TRBV5-6 NA TRBJ2-2
TGTGCCAGCAGTCTTCAGGGGGCAAGTACCGGGGAGCTGTTTTTT CASSLQGASTGELFF few TRBV27 TRBD1 TRBJ2-2
TGTGCCAGTAGTATAGCATCCAGCTTAGGAAACATTCAGTACTTC CASSIASSLGNIQYF NA TRBV19 NA TRBJ2-4
TGTGCCACCAGCAGAGATAAACCGGGCCTCACCAGCACTGAAGCTTTCTTT CATSRDKPGLTSTEAFF NA TRBV15 NA TRBJ1-1